These 13 T cell receptor delta chains came from one sample sequenced in a study of γδ T cells in repeated Plasmodium falciparum infection. Bulk repertoires came from Vgamma9/Vdelta2+ or Vdelta2-negative gammadelta T cells flow-sorted from PBMC. TCRdb reran clone calling via CATT on the multiplex PCR reads. This repertoire shows about 51,000 delta-chain clones, about 1.9% found once; its top ten account for approximately 25%. Sequencing was carried out using gamma-delta T cells from blood. The receptors derive from a pool of human donors (malaria-infected and uninfected, not separated).

Details on this clone: A read error is likely here: a far larger clone is one base away. This sample also contains other DNA sequences that code for the same CDR3. The rearrangement uses TRDV2 and TRDJ1; weak D call: TRDD3 (5 bases). TCRdb gives no J gene; it was assigned here by matching the DNA to germline. The CDR3 length is 18 residues. The germline CDR1 and CDR2 sequences are GEAIGNYY and EKD. The CDR3 DNA follows: TGTGCTTGTGACAGCCTCGGGGACGGACCTAAGTACACCGATAAACTCATCTTT. Amino acids: CACDSLGDGPKYTDKLIF.

As regards this clone: This is likely an artifact of a read error, given a far larger clone one base away. Other DNA sequences from this sample encode an identical CDR3 as well. The chain has TRDV1 and TRDJ1; 13 nucleotides align to TRDD3. TCRdb is silent on the J gene; assignment here came from matching the DNA to germline. Germline assignment: CDR1 TSWWSYY and CDR2 QGS. This CDR3 has 27 amino acids. The junction had 34 bases not matched to a gene; V was cut back by 1 base and J by 2 bases. CDR3 sequence: CALGEPSYYVLFDGYWGIRVRTDKLIF. The CDR3 DNA reads TGTGCTCTTGGGGAACCGTCATACTACGTCCTGTTTGATGGGTACTGGGGGATACGCGTTAGGACCGATAAACTCATCTTT.

Points on this clone: TCRdb has a much larger clone's protein, which differs at residue 14 from the translation of this DNA, likely because of a read error; what is shown is the protein translated from the DNA. V usage is TRDV1 and J usage is TRDJ1; either TRDD2 or TRDD3 may supply D (8 bases each). The J gene, missing from TCRdb, was assigned here through DNA to germline matching. This CDR3 is 21 amino acids long. V lost 6 bases and J 0 bases, leaving 32 bases between the germline ends. Germline lookup yields CDR1 TSWWSYY and CDR2 QGS. CDR3 sequence: CALGFLPLSYWGLPYTDKLIF. CDR3 nucleotide sequence: TGTGCTCTTGGCTTCCTACCCCTGTCGTACTGGGGGCTCCCGTACACCGATAAACTCATCTTT.

This clone was counted between two and nine times. A read error likely explains why the TCRdb protein, taken from a much larger clone, differs from this DNA's translation at residue 6; the protein shown is translated from the DNA. V and J are TRDV2 and TRDJ1; D ambiguous. Because TCRdb records no J gene, it was assigned here through a match of the DNA to germline. The length of the CDR3 is 16 residues. V lost 0 bases to trimming and J lost 2 bases, with 15 bases between them. Germline CDR1 reads GEAIGNYY; CDR2 reads EKD. CDR3 sequence (DNA): TGTGCCTGTGACACCCCGGATCGTCGGACAACCGATAAACTCATCTTT. Its protein product is CACDTPDRRTTDKLIF.

This clone occurred many times. A far larger clone is one base from this, pointing to a likely read error. The sample holds other DNA sequences that translate to the same CDR3. This sequence joins TRAV38-2/DV8 and TRDJ1; 7 bases match TRDD3. Matching the DNA to germline supplied the J gene, which TCRdb does not give. CDR3 size: 17 residues. The germline V gene encodes CDR1 TSESDYY and CDR2 QEAYKQQN. CDR3 protein: CAFQGDGGYGGTDKLIF. The CDR3, as DNA: TGTGCCTTCCAGGGGGATGGGGGGTACGGTGGCACCGATAAACTCATCTTT.

Concerning this clone itself: Only one base separates this from a far larger clonotype, so it likely reflects a read error. This CDR3 is also generated by other DNA sequences in the sample. The chain links TRDV2 to TRDJ1; D remains unclear. The J gene is not listed in TCRdb, so it was assigned here from a DNA match to germline. The CDR3 is 14 amino acids. Germline V CDR1 and CDR2: GEAIGNYY, EKD. The CDR3 nucleotides read TGTGCCTGCGACACCGTAGGATACACCGATAAACTCATCTTT. As protein: CACDTVGYTDKLIF.

Ten or more counts support this clone. V is TRDV2 and J is TRDJ1; TRDD3 might be the D (6 bases). Germline values: CDR1 GEAIGNYY, CDR2 EKD. The V gene lost 0 bases and the J gene lost 0 bases, with 22 bases spanning the gap. The CDR3 contains 19 residues. The CDR3 nucleotides read TGTGCCTGTGACACCGTCACCCTGGGGCCGCAGAAGTACACCGATAAACTCATCTTT. This translates into CACDTVTLGPQKYTDKLIF.

Comment on this clone: The protein that TCRdb holds for this DNA derives from a much larger clone and differs from the translated DNA at residue 9, which likely indicates a read error; the protein shown here is translated from the DNA. This rearrangement joins TRDV3 to TRDJ1, with D possibly being TRDD1, TRDD2 or TRDD3 (5 bases each). CDR3 length: 23 residues. The V gene lost 2 bases and the J gene lost 0 bases, with 40 bases spanning the gap. Germline V gene sequence: CDR1 TVYSNPD, CDR2 GDNSRS (reference sequence). The DNA for the CDR3 is TGTGCCTTTCCCGGGCCCCCTACTGAGGATAGTAGCTACCTTTTTTTGTACACCGATAAACTCATCTTT. Encoded protein: CAFPGPPTEDSSYLFLYTDKLIF.

Comments on this clone: A far larger clone is one base from this, pointing to a likely read error. Other nucleotide sequences from this sample produce the same CDR3. The chain has TRDV1 and TRDJ1; D is perhaps TRDD3 (5 bases). Germline matching of the DNA provided the J gene here, since TCRdb leaves it blank. V was clipped by 2 bases and J by 0 bases, with 16 bases between them. The V gene's germline CDR1 is TSWWSYY and CDR2 QGS. This CDR3 has 17 amino acids. The CDR3 sequence: CALGEGVKTGDTDKLIF. The DNA for the CDR3 is TGTGCTCTTGGGGAAGGGGTTAAAACGGGGGACACCGATAAACTCATCTTT.

The chain combines TRDV1 with TRDJ1; 9 nucleotides match TRDD2. The J gene, absent from TCRdb, was called here by matching the DNA to germline. Germline values: CDR1 TSWWSYY, CDR2 QGS. J was trimmed by 2 bases and V by 5 bases; bases with no gene match: 18. This CDR3 region has 19 residues. The CDR3 bases are TGTGCTCTTGGGACCCCCTCCTTCCTACGCCGGCTGGGGACCGATAAACTCATCTTT. This gives the protein CALGTPSFLRRLGTDKLIF.

This clone was seen repeatedly, ten times or more. TCRdb attributes to this sequence the protein of a much larger clone, which differs from the DNA translation at residue 11; a read error is likely, and the protein displayed is translated from the DNA. The V gene is TRDV1, the J gene TRDJ1; D might be TRDD3 (5 bases). There are 15 residues in the CDR3. The germline gives CDR1 TSWWSYY, CDR2 QGS. Trimming stripped 4 bases from V and 3 bases from J, with 15 bases between. CDR3 residues: CALGASPPGPDKLIF. CDR3 nucleotides: TGTGCTCTTGGGGCAAGCCCACCTGGGCCCGATAAACTCATCTTT.

This clone was seen ten or more times. The TCRdb protein comes from a much larger clone and disagrees with this DNA's translation at residue 16, likely due to a read error; the protein given here is derived from the DNA. The sample carries other DNA sequences with the same CDR3. The genes are TRAV38-2/DV8 and TRDJ1; maybe TRDD3 (6 bases). Assignment of the J gene here rests on matching the DNA to germline, because TCRdb gives none. This CDR3 spans 20 amino acids. Deletions cut 0 bases from V and 8 bases from J, with 32 bases between. Germline V gives CDR1 TSESDYY, CDR2 QEAYKQQN. Here the CDR3 reads CAYRSGTAFRVGDRREKLIF. Here the CDR3 DNA reads TGTGCTTATAGGAGCGGCACTGCTTTCCGAGTCGGGGATCGCAGGGAGAAACTCATCTTT.

This clone was counted between two and nine times. The rearrangement joins TRAV29/DV5 to TRDJ3, with 13 bases matching TRDD3. Here the J gene came from matching the DNA to germline, since TCRdb omits it. The V segment lost 0 bases and the J segment 0 bases; nucleotides outside the gene matches: 24. Germline CDR1 NSMFDY, CDR2 ISSIKDK. The CDR3 covers 26 residues. The CDR3 spells CAASAFPTALLGDTRIRSWDTRQMFF. The CDR3, as DNA: TGTGCAGCAAGCGCGTTTCCAACTGCATTACTGGGGGATACGCGAATCCGCTCCTGGGACACCCGACAGATGTTTTTC.